These 30 T cell receptor beta chains came from one sample sequenced in a study of regulatory T cells in long-lasting Graves disease. Time point denoted: persistent/refractory GD, antithyroid drugs over 5 years with positive TRAb. Following extraction of RNA from PBMCs, that RNA was used to make the TCR library. According to the study, TCR beta libraries were built with iRepertoire HTBI primers and CDR3-region Arm-PCR. TCRdb recomputed calls from the multiplex PCR reads with MiXCR, one row per CDR3 protein. The sample lists hundreds of thousands of distinct CDR3 sequences; approximately 22% were seen once. The sample in question was peripheral blood mononuclear cells (PBMCs), obtained when the disease was refractory, from a patient treated with antithyroid drugs. These receptors came from a female donor with Graves disease.

This clonotype was seen a handful of times. The rearrangement links TRBV28 to TRBJ2-3; no clear D gene. Germline loops: CDR1 MDHEN, CDR2 SYDVKM. Deletions cut 2 bases from V and 4 bases from J, with 13 bases between. The CDR3 loop spans 15 amino acids. CDR3 residues: CASSLPQGYSDTQYF. The DNA of the CDR3 is TGTGCCAGCAGTTTACCGCAAGGGTATTCAGATACGCAGTATTTT.

Only a few counts were recorded for this clonotype. The chain links TRBV2 to TRBJ1-5; D is possibly TRBD1 (6 bases). From germline, CDR1 is SNHLY and CDR2 FYNNEI. V was trimmed by 9 bases and J by 1 base, leaving 13 bases between them. CDR3 size: 14 residues. In nucleotides, the CDR3 is TGTGCCAGTTCGCAGGGGCCGAGCAATCAGCCCCAGCATTTT. Residues: CASSQGPSNQPQHF.

At least ten counts were recorded for this clonotype. V gene TRBV28 combines with J gene TRBJ2-5; tentative D call: TRBD2 (7 bases). The CDR3 loop spans 15 amino acids. V lost 2 bases and J 5 bases, leaving 15 bases between the germline ends. Looked up from germline, CDR1 is MDHEN and CDR2 is SYDVKM. Here the CDR3 reads CASSLGGGRRETQYF. In DNA form, the CDR3 reads TGTGCCAGCAGTTTAGGGGGGGGCCGGCGGGAGACCCAGTACTTC.

V gene TRBV11-2 combines with J gene TRBJ1-5, with TRBD1 as a possible D gene (6 bases). Germline assignment: CDR1 SGHAT and CDR2 FQNNGV. CDR3 length equals 15 residues. V was clipped by 0 bases and J by 3 bases, with 9 bases between them. CDR3 coding DNA: TGTGCCAGCAGCTTAGATACAGGGATCAATCAGCCCCAGCATTTT. This sequence encodes CASSLDTGINQPQHF.

V is TRBV11-1 and J is TRBJ2-2; D remains unclear. The germline CDR1 and CDR2 sequences are SGHAT and FQDESV (reference sequence). V shed 4 bases and J shed 4 bases, with 10 bases lying between them. There are 14 residues in the CDR3. CDR3 amino acids: CASSYLHSTGELFF. CDR3 coding DNA: TGTGCCAGCAGCTACCTCCATAGCACCGGGGAGCTGTTTTTT.

This clonotype showed up just a few times. The gene calls are TRBV20-1 and TRBJ1-4; D is uncertain. This CDR3 has 15 amino acids. CDR1 is DFQATT and CDR2 is SNEGSKA in the germline V gene (reference sequence). Deletions cut 6 bases from V and 7 bases from J, with 21 bases between. The CDR3 is CSATDFLGRSEKLFF. The CDR3 DNA sequence: TGCAGTGCCACAGACTTTTTAGGGCGAAGTGAAAAACTGTTTTTT.

This clonotype has a count of ten or more. The chain recombines TRBV20-1 with TRBJ2-5; the D is unclear. Deletions cut 5 bases from V and 4 bases from J, with 17 bases between. The CDR3 consists of 14 residues. Germline CDR1 reads DFQATT; CDR2 reads SNEGSKA (reference sequence). CDR3 in DNA: TGCAGTGCTGTAAGGGCCCTCCCCCGAGAGACCCAGTACTTC. The encoded protein is CSAVRALPRETQYF.

In its sample, this clonotype was seen a few times. The chain is built from TRBV6-1 and TRBJ1-1; 11 positions match TRBD1. This CDR3 is 14 amino acids long. V lost 4 bases and J lost 3; bases outside the gene matches: 1. Germline CDR1 MNHNS, CDR2 SASEGT. The CDR3 DNA is TGTGCCAGCAGTGGGGGACAGGGGGACACTGAAGCTTTCTTT. It yields the protein CASSGGQGDTEAFF.

This clonotype was seen more than once but under ten times. The rearrangement uses TRBV6-1 and TRBJ1-4, with D unresolved. V gave up 6 bases and J gave up 8 bases, with 7 bases separating them. The CDR3 extends over 11 amino acids. Per the germline V gene, CDR1 is MNHNS and CDR2 is SASEGT. The CDR3 sequence: CASRLGEKLFF. As DNA, the CDR3 is TGTGCCAGCAGGCTCGGGGAAAAACTGTTTTTT.

In its sample, this clonotype was seen many times. This chain connects TRBV28 to TRBJ1-4; the D is unclear. Trimming left V 5 bases short and J 8 bases short, with 12 bases between. This CDR3 comprises 13 residues. Germline loops: CDR1 MDHEN, CDR2 SYDVKM. Written as DNA, the CDR3 is TGTGCCAGCAGTGCCACAACCAGAGAAAAACTGTTTTTT. It specifies CASSATTREKLFF.

A few counts support this clonotype. The chain has TRBV9 and TRBJ1-1; D ambiguous. The CDR3 is 14 amino acids. Germline CDR1 reads SGDLS; CDR2 reads YYNGEE. V was trimmed by 4 bases and J by 0 bases, leaving 10 bases between them. The CDR3 sequence is CASSPRSMNTEAFF. The CDR3 coding sequence is TGTGCCAGCAGCCCCCGCTCCATGAACACTGAAGCTTTCTTT.

This clonotype came up a few times. CDR3 region: CAWSPGVGGETQYF. The CDR3, as DNA: TGTGCCTGGAGTCCCGGGGTAGGGGGGGAGACCCAGTACTTC. The chain joins TRBV30 to TRBJ2-5, with D perhaps given as TRBD1 or TRBD2 (6 bases each). Per germline, CDR1 GTSNPN and CDR2 SVGIG (reference sequence). The length of the CDR3 is 14 residues. V lost 2 bases, J lost 5 bases, and 15 bases lay in between.

This clonotype was seen ten or more times. This chain connects TRBV7-9 to TRBJ2-7, with D unclear. The CDR3 sequence is 12 residues long. Germline CDR1 and CDR2: SEHNR and FQNEAQ (reference sequence). Trimming removed 8 bases at V and 2 bases at J, with 10 bases between. CDR3 nucleotides: TGTGCCAGCGGTAGAGACACCTACGAGCAGTACTTC. Protein product: CASGRDTYEQYF.

This chain connects TRBV6-1 to TRBJ2-3; no clear D. Germline V gives CDR1 MNHNS, CDR2 SASEGT. Trimming shortened V by 5 bases and J by 2 bases, and 8 bases separated the two germline ends. The CDR3 runs 13 residues. The CDR3 nucleotides are TGTGCCAGCAGTCCGGAACCCACAGATACGCAGTATTTT. The encoded protein is CASSPEPTDTQYF.

This clonotype showed up just a few times. One junction end does not reproduce the germline sequence, and a read error may be involved. The chain joins TRBV7-7 to TRBJ2-5; 8 bases are a match to TRBD2. The germline V gene has CDR1 SSHAT and CDR2 FNYEAQ (reference sequence). The CDR3 spans 20 residues. CDR3 loop: CASSLGPLAGKDQKQETQYF. CDR3 nucleotides: TGTGCTAGCAGCTTAGGCCCTTTAGCGGGGAAGGACCAAAAACAAGAGACCCAGTACTTC.

The sample holds many counts of this clonotype. For the CDR3, the DNA is TGCGCCAGCAGCCAAGTAGGTGGAGGGGGCGATTCTCAGCCCCAGCATTTT. Its translation is CASSQVGGGGDSQPQHF. The rearrangement uses TRBV4-1 and TRBJ1-5; 7 bases line up with TRBD1. V shed 1 base, J shed 6 bases, and the junction held 12 bases outside the gene matches. The CDR3 has 17 amino acids. Germline V CDR1 and CDR2: MGHRA, YSYEKL.

This clonotype was counted between two and nine times. This chain uses TRBV30 with TRBJ1-5, with unresolved D. CDR1 is GTSNPN, CDR2 SVGIG, per germline (reference sequence). The CDR3 is 12 residues long. V lost 8 bases and J lost 2, with 10 bases in between. In nucleotides, the CDR3 is TGTGCCGGCGGGTGGGGCAATCAGCCCCAGCATTTT. It specifies CAGGWGNQPQHF.

The chain uses TRBV6-1 and TRBJ1-4, with a possible D match to TRBD1 (5 bases). Germline V gene lookup returns CDR1 MNHNS and CDR2 SASEGT. Trimming left V 3 bases short and J 5 bases short, with 31 bases between. CDR3 length equals 21 residues. The CDR3 bases are TGTGCCAGCAGTGATTTCACTCCGGGACGAACCCCCTCTTGGAGAAATGAAAAACTGTTTTTT. Translating gives CASSDFTPGRTPSWRNEKLFF.

Ten or more counts support this clonotype. The V call is TRBV12-3 or TRBV12-4, the J call TRBJ1-1; no reliable D call. V was cut by 2 bases and J by 3 bases, with 10 bases left in between. The CDR3 is made up of 14 amino acids. CDR3 region: CASSLQGRHTEAFF. CDR3 DNA sequence: TGTGCCAGCAGTTTACAAGGGAGACACACTGAAGCTTTCTTT.

This clonotype was recorded at least ten times. J is TRBJ2-7 and V is TRBV7-9, with D possibly TRBD1 on 7 matching bases. CDR3 size: 16 residues. CDR1 is SEHNR and CDR2 is FQNEAQ in the germline V gene (reference sequence). V dropped 6 bases and J dropped 2 bases, with 20 bases sitting between them. CDR3 protein: CASSSQTGEATYEQYF. CDR3 nucleotide sequence: TGTGCCAGCAGTTCTCAAACAGGGGAGGCAACCTACGAGCAGTACTTC.

This clonotype was seen ten or more times. This chain uses TRBV28 with TRBJ2-2, with a weak D call TRBD1 (6 bases). V lost 11 bases and J 7 bases, leaving 20 bases between the germline ends. The CDR3 runs to 14 residues. The germline gives CDR1 MDHEN, CDR2 SYDVKM. CDR3 in amino acids: CAAKRVGADGELFF. The DNA of the CDR3 is TGTGCCGCAAAAAGGGTGGGGGCGGACGGGGAGCTGTTTTTT.

This clonotype came up many times. J is TRBJ2-4 and V is TRBV28; weak D call: TRBD2 (6 bases). The V and J ends lost 0 bases and 0 bases respectively, with 15 bases between them. Germline CDR1 reads MDHEN; CDR2 reads SYDVKM. This CDR3 comprises 18 residues. The CDR3 DNA is TGTGCCAGCAGTTTATGGACGGGAGTCGGGTTAGCCAAAAACATTCAGTACTTC. This encodes CASSLWTGVGLAKNIQYF.

This clonotype has ten or more counts. The chain joins TRBV12-3 or TRBV12-4 to TRBJ1-2, with D perhaps TRBD1 (6 bases). The ends were cut back, 7 bases at V and 6 bases at J, with 15 bases in the middle. This CDR3 contains 13 residues. This chain's CDR3 is CASNGGGRDGYTF. In DNA, the CDR3 is TGTGCCAGCAATGGGGGGGGGCGAGATGGCTACACCTTC.

A remark on this clonotype: Given a far larger clone just one base away, this is likely a sequencing read error. The J gene is TRBJ1-4, the V gene TRBV6-9, with D unclear. This CDR3 comprises 16 residues. Germline V gene data show CDR1 as MNHGY and CDR2 as SVAAGI. CDR3 protein: CVSSYSSFATNEKLFF. The CDR3 DNA reads TGTGTCAGCAGTTACTCTTCCTTTGCAACTAATGAAAAACTGTTTTTT.

This clonotype has ten or more counts. This rearrangement joins TRBV6-5 to TRBJ2-7, with D possibly matching TRBD2 (6 bases). The V end was cut by 2 bases, the J end by 2 bases, with 10 bases between. The CDR3 is 14 residues long. Germline V gives CDR1 MNHEY, CDR2 SVGAGI. CDR3 nucleotide sequence: TGTGCCAGCAGTTACCGGGGGAATCCCTACGAGCAGTACTTC. Protein product: CASSYRGNPYEQYF.

This chain links TRBV29-1 with TRBJ1-4, with D unclear. Germline V gene lookup returns CDR1 SQVTM and CDR2 ANQGSEA. The V and J ends lost 3 bases and 8 bases respectively, with 16 bases between them. CDR3 length: 14 residues. The CDR3 sequence: CSVDERVRGEKLFF. CDR3 DNA sequence: TGCAGCGTTGACGAGAGGGTACGCGGAGAAAAACTGTTTTTT.

This clonotype came up a few times. The V call is TRBV28, the J call TRBJ2-7; 8 nucleotides agree with TRBD2. Germline V gene lookup returns CDR1 MDHEN and CDR2 SYDVKM. Trimming took 4 bases from V and 4 from J; bases not matched to a gene: 12. This CDR3 comprises 16 residues. The CDR3, as DNA: TGTGCCAGCAGTTCTCCGACGGGACTAGGGTTATACGAGCAGTACTTC. Encoded protein: CASSSPTGLGLYEQYF. Complete variable domain (other parts from reference TRBV28 and TRBJ2-7): DVKVTQSSRYLVKRTGEKVFLECVQDMDHENMFWYRQDPGLGLRLIYFSYDVKMKEKGDIPEGYSVSREKKERFSLILESASTNQTSMYLCASSSPTGLGLYEQYFGPGTRLTVT.

This clonotype showed up many times. V usage is TRBV6-1 and J usage is TRBJ2-7; perhaps TRBD2 as D (5 bases). Germline V gene sequence: CDR1 MNHNS, CDR2 SASEGT. The V and J ends lost 6 bases and 3 bases respectively, with 15 bases between them. The CDR3 is made up of 14 amino acids. The CDR3 here is CASREREPFYEQYF. CDR3 coding DNA: TGTGCCAGCAGAGAGAGGGAACCCTTCTACGAGCAGTACTTC.

This clonotype showed up many times. V and J are TRBV9 and TRBJ2-7; D gene ambiguous. This CDR3 has 15 amino acids. CDR1 and CDR2 (germline): SGDLS, YYNGEE. V lost 0 bases, J lost 4 bases, and 14 bases lay in between. The DNA for the CDR3 is TGTGCCAGCAGCGTAGGTATTGATTCCTCTTACGAGCAGTACTTC. Protein sequence: CASSVGIDSSYEQYF.

V usage is TRBV14 and J usage is TRBJ2-7, with a possible D match to TRBD1 (6 bases). In germline, CDR1 is SGHDN, CDR2 FVKESK. The ends were cut back, 0 bases at V and 3 bases at J, with 12 bases in the middle. This CDR3 contains 15 residues. The CDR3 spells CASSQDLGAYYEQYF. The CDR3 DNA reads as TGTGCCAGCAGCCAAGACCTGGGGGCGTACTACGAGCAGTACTTC.